This T cell receptor beta chain was obtained from a study of shared clonotypes between healthy human individuals. General observations from the study: It was the few donors that limited the genetic and exposure-history diversity represented. Collection of samples was limited to blood; tissue repertoires likely differ.

The sorted-subset replicate PCRs were given around 200 ng DNA, which is approximately 30,000 T cell genomes. Assay: immunoSEQ multiplex PCR; the TCRdb copy retains only in-frame clones and omits some. The sample records about 960,000 clones, 76% being singletons. This CDR3 contains 13 residues. With 6 bases removed from V and 3 bases from J, the gap between germline ends came to 11 bases. Germline V CDR1 and CDR2: KGHSH, LQKENI. Concerning this clone: The antigen remains undetermined.

Only Caucasian adults living in Nashville, Tennessee made up the donor group. Sequences were obtained from memory CD4+ T cells sorted from blood. The subset here: CD45RA-negative fraction. V gene TRBV18 combines with J gene TRBJ1-1; no firm D call. This receptor was taken from a man aged 18 to 30 in good health. The CDR3: CASSLGVDTEAFF. CDR3 in DNA: TGTGCCAGCTCCCTTGGGGTGGACACTGAAGCTTTCTTT.